Sequencing of this TCR beta chain was carried out in a study of early T cells in non-severe SARS-CoV-2 infection. Study at large: The input, bulk RNA from unsorted whole blood, was sequenced, and chains were unpaired.

Losses at the gene ends were 6 bases for V and 5 bases for J; bases not matched to a gene: 8. Germline V gives CDR1 LGHNT, CDR2 FRNRAP. The CDR3 length is 14 residues. Individual cDNA molecules received unique molecular identifiers during library preparation. TCRdb re-called the 5' RACE reads with MiXCR, one entry per CDR3 protein. The data show 95,000 to 150,000 distinct CDR3 sequences, with about 15% seen just once and just over 20% held by the top ten. The TCR sequence derives from an adult who was a healthcare worker with PCR-confirmed SARS-CoV-2 infection or an uninfected control (not recorded which). Sequenced: whole blood. The chain has TRBV12-5 and TRBJ2-5, with 8 bases aligning to TRBD2. Here the CDR3 DNA reads TGTGCTAGTGGCCCCGGGGGGGCCGGGGAGACCCAGTACTTC. It is translated as CASGPGGAGETQYF.